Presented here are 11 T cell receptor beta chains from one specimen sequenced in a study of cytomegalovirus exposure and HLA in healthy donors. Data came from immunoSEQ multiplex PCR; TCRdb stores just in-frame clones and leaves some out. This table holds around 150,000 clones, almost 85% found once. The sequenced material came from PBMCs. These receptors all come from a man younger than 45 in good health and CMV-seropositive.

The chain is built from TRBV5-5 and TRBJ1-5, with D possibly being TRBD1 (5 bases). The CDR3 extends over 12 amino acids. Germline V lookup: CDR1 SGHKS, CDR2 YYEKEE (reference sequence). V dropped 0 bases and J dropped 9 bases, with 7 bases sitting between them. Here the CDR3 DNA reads TGTGCCAGCAGCTTGGTGGGGGGGCCCCAGCATTTT. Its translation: CASSLVGGPQHF.

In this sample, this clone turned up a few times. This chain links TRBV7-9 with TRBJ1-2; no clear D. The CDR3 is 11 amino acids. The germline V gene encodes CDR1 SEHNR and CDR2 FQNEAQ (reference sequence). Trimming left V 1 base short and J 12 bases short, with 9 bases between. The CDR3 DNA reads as TGTGCCAGCAGCTTAGAAGCCCGTCACACCTTC. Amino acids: CASSLEARHTF. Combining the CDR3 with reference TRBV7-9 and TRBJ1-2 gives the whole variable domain DTGVSQNPRHKITKRGQNVTFRCDPISEHNRLYWYRQTLGQGPEFLTYFQNEAQLEKSRLLSDRFSAERPKGSFSTLEIQRTEQGDSAMYLCASSLEARHTFGSGTRLTVV.

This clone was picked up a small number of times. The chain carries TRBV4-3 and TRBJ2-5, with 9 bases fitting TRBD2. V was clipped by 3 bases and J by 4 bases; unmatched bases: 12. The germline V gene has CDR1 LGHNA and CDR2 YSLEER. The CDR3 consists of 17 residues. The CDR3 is CASSQGSGGRLGETQYF. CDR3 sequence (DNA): TGCGCCAGCAGCCAGGGGAGCGGGGGGCGACTGGGAGAGACCCAGTACTTC.

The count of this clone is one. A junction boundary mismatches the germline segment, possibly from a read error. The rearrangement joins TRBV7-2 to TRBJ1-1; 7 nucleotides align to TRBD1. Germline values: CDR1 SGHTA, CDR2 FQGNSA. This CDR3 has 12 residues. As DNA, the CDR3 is TGTGCCAGCAGCTCAACAGGGGCGAGTACCTCCTTT. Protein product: CASSSTGASTSF.

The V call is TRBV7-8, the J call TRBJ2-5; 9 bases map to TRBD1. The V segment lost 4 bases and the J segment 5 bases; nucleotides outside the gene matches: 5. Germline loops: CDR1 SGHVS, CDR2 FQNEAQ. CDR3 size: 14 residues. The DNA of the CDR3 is TGTGCCAGCAGCTCCGCCGGGACAGGGGAGACCCAGTACTTC. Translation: CASSSAGTGETQYF.

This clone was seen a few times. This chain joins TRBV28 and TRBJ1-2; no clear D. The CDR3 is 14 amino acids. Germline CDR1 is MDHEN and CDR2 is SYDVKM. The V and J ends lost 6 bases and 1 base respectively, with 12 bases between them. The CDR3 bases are TGTGCCAGCAGCCGCTCCGGGATTAACTATGGCTACACCTTC. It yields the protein CASSRSGINYGYTF.

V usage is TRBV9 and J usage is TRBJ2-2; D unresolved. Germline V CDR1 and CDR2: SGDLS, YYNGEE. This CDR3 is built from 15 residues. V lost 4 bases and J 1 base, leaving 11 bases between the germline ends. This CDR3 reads CASSPPSQNTGELFF. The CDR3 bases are TGTGCCAGCAGCCCTCCGAGTCAGAACACCGGGGAGCTGTTTTTT.

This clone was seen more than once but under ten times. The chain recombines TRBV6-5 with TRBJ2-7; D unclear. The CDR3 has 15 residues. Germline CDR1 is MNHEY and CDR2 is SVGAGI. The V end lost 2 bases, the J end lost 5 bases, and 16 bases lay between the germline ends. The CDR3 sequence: CASSYGEVAFNEQYF. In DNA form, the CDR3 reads TGTGCCAGCAGTTACGGAGAAGTCGCCTTCAACGAGCAGTACTTC.

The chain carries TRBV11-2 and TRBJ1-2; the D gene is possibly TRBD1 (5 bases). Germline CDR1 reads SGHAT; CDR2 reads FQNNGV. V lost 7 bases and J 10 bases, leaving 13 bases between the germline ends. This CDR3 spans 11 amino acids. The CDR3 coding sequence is TGTGCCAGCACTGCTGGGGGGACCTACACCTTC. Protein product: CASTAGGTYTF.

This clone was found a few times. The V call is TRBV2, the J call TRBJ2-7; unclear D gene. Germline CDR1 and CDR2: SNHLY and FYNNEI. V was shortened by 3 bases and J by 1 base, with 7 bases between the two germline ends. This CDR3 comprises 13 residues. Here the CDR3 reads CASSEWSSYEQYF. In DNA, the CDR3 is TGTGCCAGCAGTGAGTGGAGTTCCTACGAGCAGTACTTC. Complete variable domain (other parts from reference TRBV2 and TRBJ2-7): EPEVTQTPSHQVTQMGQEVILRCVPISNHLYFYWYRQILGQKVEFLVSFYNNEISEKSEIFDDQFSVERPDGSNFTLKIRSTKLEDSAMYFCASSEWSSYEQYFGPGTRLTVT.

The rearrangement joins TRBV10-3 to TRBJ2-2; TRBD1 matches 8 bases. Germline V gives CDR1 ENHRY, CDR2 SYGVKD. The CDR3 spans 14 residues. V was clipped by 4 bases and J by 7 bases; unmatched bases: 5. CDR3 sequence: CAISGRTGNGELFF. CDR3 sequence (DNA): TGTGCCATCAGTGGTAGGACAGGGAACGGGGAGCTGTTTTTT.